These 30 T cell receptor beta chains were all obtained from the same sample, sequenced in a study of shared clonotypes between healthy human individuals (dated by TCRdb to 2020 to 2022). Library preparation used the immunoSEQ multiplex PCR assay. The immuneACCESS repertoire file appears here via TCRdb, limited to in-frame rearrangements. These files lack a portion of the clones; in checked studies, under half of the deficit traces to unresolved V genes, and the cause of the others is not known. This sample comprises more than 1.2 million clones, approximately 98.5% of them detected only once. Jointly, the top ten make up about 0.34% of the sample. The sequencing input was naive CD4+ T cells sorted from blood. The meaning of the sample's cell subset or site label: CD45RA+ positively selected. The source of these receptors is a man aged 25 to 40 in good health.

The V call is TRBV4-1, the J call TRBJ2-7; D might be TRBD2 (6 bases). Trimming shortened V by 4 bases and J by 3 bases, and 13 bases separated the two germline ends. The CDR3 has 14 amino acids. The germline V gene has CDR1 MGHRA and CDR2 YSYEKL. CDR3 sequence (DNA): TGCGCCAGCAGCCTCATAGGGCGGGACTACGAGCAGTACTTC. This sequence encodes CASSLIGRDYEQYF.

The J gene is TRBJ1-1, the V gene TRBV5-4; TRBD1 is a possible D gene (6 bases). The ends were cut back, 0 bases at V and 5 bases at J, with 14 bases in the middle. CDR3 length: 15 residues. Germline V CDR1 and CDR2: SGHNT, YYREEE (reference sequence). The CDR3 here is CASSLAEGGRTEAFF. DNA of the CDR3: TGTGCCAGCAGCTTGGCCGAAGGGGGGAGGACTGAAGCTTTCTTT.

The chain has TRBV30 and TRBJ2-3, with D tentatively TRBD1 or TRBD2 (5 bases each). The germline CDR1 and CDR2 sequences are GTSNPN and SVGIG (reference sequence). The ends were cut back, 2 bases at V and 0 bases at J, with 15 bases in the middle. There are 16 residues in the CDR3. CDR3 nucleotides: TGTGCCTGGAGTACGGGACCATCCCCTAGCACAGATACGCAGTATTTT. This sequence encodes CAWSTGPSPSTDTQYF.

The V and J genes are TRBV19 and TRBJ2-3; D may be TRBD2 (6 bases). CDR1 is LNHDA, CDR2 SQIVND, per germline (reference sequence). V lost 5 bases, J lost 4 bases, and 28 bases lay in between. CDR3 length: 19 residues. The CDR3 nucleotides read TGTGCCAGTAGTCCCGATCGGGGATCTACTAGCTTCGGACCAGATACGCAGTATTTT. It encodes CASSPDRGSTSFGPDTQYF.

V is TRBV6-5 and J is TRBJ2-7; the D call may be TRBD1 or TRBD2 (5 bases each). V lost 2 bases and J 3 bases, leaving 11 bases between the germline ends. From germline, CDR1 is MNHEY and CDR2 SVGAGI. The CDR3 contains 14 residues. The CDR3 is CASSYGTGIYEQYF. The CDR3 DNA reads TGTGCCAGCAGTTACGGGACGGGCATCTACGAGCAGTACTTC.

As to this clone: This specimen includes other DNA sequences encoding the same CDR3. This chain joins TRBV9 and TRBJ2-1; D might be TRBD1 or TRBD2, each matching 6 bases. The CDR3 has 15 amino acids. Germline V gene lookup returns CDR1 SGDLS and CDR2 YYNGEE. V lost 0 bases and J lost 2, with 9 bases in between. The chain's CDR3 is CASSVGGAAYNEQFF. CDR3 coding DNA: TGTGCCAGCAGCGTAGGGGGGGCCGCCTACAATGAGCAGTTCTTC.

The chain has TRBV7-9 and TRBJ1-3; no definite D call. This CDR3 is 14 amino acids long. V lost 6 bases and J lost 4, with 13 bases in between. The germline V gene has CDR1 SEHNR and CDR2 FQNEAQ (reference sequence). In nucleotides, the CDR3 is TGTGCCAGCAGGATGCCGGGAACGGGAAACACCATATATTTT. Translating it yields CASRMPGTGNTIYF.

This chain joins TRBV19 and TRBJ2-7; D might be TRBD2 (5 bases). From germline, CDR1 is LNHDA and CDR2 SQIVND (reference sequence). Trimming cost V 7 bases and J 0 bases, with 16 bases left between them. The CDR3 has 15 residues. In DNA form, the CDR3 reads TGTGCCAGTAAATACAGCGGCCGGAGCTCCTACGAGCAGTACTTC. This translates into CASKYSGRSSYEQYF. Complete variable domain (other parts from reference TRBV19 and TRBJ2-7): DGGITQSPKYLFRKEGQNVTLSCEQNLNHDAMYWYRQDPGQGLRLIYYSQIVNDFQKGDIAEGYSVSREKKESFPLTVTSAQKNPTAFYLCASKYSGRSSYEQYFGPGTRLTVT.

V usage is TRBV25-1 and J usage is TRBJ1-3; a possible D gene is TRBD1 (6 bases). This CDR3 spans 16 amino acids. CDR1 is MGHDK, CDR2 SYGVNS, per germline. V shed 1 base and J shed 4 bases, with 14 bases lying between them. In DNA form, the CDR3 reads TGTGCCAGCAGTGAATCGAGGGGGGCTGGAGGAAACACCATATATTTT. Translated: CASSESRGAGGNTIYF.

The rearrangement uses TRBV20-1 and TRBJ1-2, with D tentatively TRBD1 (6 bases). CDR3 length: 11 amino acids. V dropped 3 bases and J dropped 8 bases, with 10 bases sitting between them. Germline lookup yields CDR1 DFQATT and CDR2 SNEGSKA (reference sequence). The CDR3 DNA follows: TGCAGTGCTAGCGAGGACAGCGGCTACACCTTC. Its translation: CSASEDSGYTF.

The genes are TRBV6-4 and TRBJ2-2, with 8 bases aligning to TRBD2. CDR1 and CDR2 (germline): MRHNA, SNTAGT. This CDR3 is 13 amino acids long. Losses at the gene ends were 8 bases for V and 5 bases for J; bases not matched to a gene: 4. The CDR3 spells CASSREETGELFF. The CDR3, as DNA: TGTGCCAGCTCGCGGGAGGAAACCGGGGAGCTGTTTTTT.

The gene calls are TRBV2 and TRBJ2-7; D is unresolved. CDR3 length: 13 amino acids. Trimming removed 6 bases at V and 6 bases at J, with 15 bases between. CDR1 SNHLY and CDR2 FYNNEI come from the germline V gene. For the CDR3, the DNA is TGTGCCAGCAGGAAGGATAATGGCGGCGAGCAGTACTTC. It encodes CASRKDNGGEQYF.

The V and J genes are TRBV5-6 and TRBJ1-2, with 7 bases fitting TRBD1. This CDR3 contains 12 residues. The V gene's germline CDR1 is SGHDT and CDR2 YYEEEE. Trimming removed 4 bases from V and 8 bases from J; junction bases left unmatched: 5. CDR3 protein: CASSTGTAGYTF. CDR3 bases: TGTGCCAGCAGCACAGGGACAGCCGGCTACACCTTC.

The rearrangement uses TRBV6-1 and TRBJ1-5; the D gene is possibly TRBD1 (5 bases). The CDR3 is 13 residues long. The germline V gene encodes CDR1 MNHNS and CDR2 SASEGT. The V gene lost 4 bases and the J gene lost 2 bases, with 6 bases spanning the gap. The CDR3 nucleotides read TGTGCCAGCAGTGTCAGGGGCAATCAGCCCCAGCATTTT. Its translation: CASSVRGNQPQHF.

The V and J genes are TRBV7-9 and TRBJ2-3; D unresolved. From germline, CDR1 is SEHNR and CDR2 FQNEAQ (reference sequence). The CDR3 extends over 15 amino acids. V lost 5 bases to trimming and J lost 0 bases, with 12 bases between them. In DNA, the CDR3 is TGTGCCAGCAGCCCGCCGTTATTTAGCACAGATACGCAGTATTTT. This sequence encodes CASSPPLFSTDTQYF.

The chain recombines TRBV7-3 with TRBJ2-3, with 8 positions matching TRBD2. Germline values: CDR1 SGHTA, CDR2 FQGTGA. Losses at the gene ends were 3 bases for V and 6 bases for J; bases not matched to a gene: 14. The CDR3 has 17 residues. The CDR3 DNA is TGTGCCAGCAGCTTGATGCCGGGACTAGATTCGTCCGATACGCAGTATTTT. Protein product: CASSLMPGLDSSDTQYF.

This chain uses TRBV27 with TRBJ2-3; tentatively, D is TRBD2 (6 bases). The CDR3 is 15 residues long. The V and J ends lost 1 base and 7 bases respectively, with 15 bases between them. Germline CDR1 reads MNHEY; CDR2 reads SMNVEV (reference sequence). CDR3 DNA: TGTGCCAGCAGTTTATTAGCCCGGGAGCGTAATACGCAGTATTTT. This sequence encodes CASSLLARERNTQYF.

The CDR3 bases are TGCGCCAGCAGCTTGGAACCGGGGTCGTCCACCTACGAGCAGTACTTC. Amino acids: CASSLEPGSSTYEQYF. The chain is built from TRBV5-1 and TRBJ2-7; D may be TRBD2 (5 bases). The V end was cut by 0 bases, the J end by 2 bases, with 15 bases between. Germline CDR1 reads SGHRS; CDR2 reads YFSETQ. This CDR3 region has 16 residues.

The chain carries TRBV28 and TRBJ2-7, with 7 nucleotides matching TRBD1. V dropped 7 bases and J dropped 0; count of bases not matched to a gene: 12. The germline CDR1 and CDR2 sequences are MDHEN and SYDVKM. This CDR3 contains 16 residues. The CDR3 DNA sequence: TGTGCCAGCATTGGGGGCCGGGACAGTAGCTCCTACGAGCAGTACTTC. Its protein is CASIGGRDSSSYEQYF.

V is TRBV5-5 and J is TRBJ2-1; 12 bases map to TRBD2. The ends lost 5 bases at V and 5 bases at J; junction bases unmatched: 14. The CDR3 is made up of 18 amino acids. Germline V gives CDR1 SGHKS, CDR2 YYEKEE (reference sequence). The CDR3 is CASSRIMASGRADNEQFF. The CDR3, as DNA: TGTGCCAGCAGTAGGATAATGGCTAGCGGGAGGGCGGACAATGAGCAGTTCTTC.

This chain uses TRBV4-1 with TRBJ2-3; 9 bases fit TRBD2. V dropped 1 base and J dropped 6; count of bases not matched to a gene: 5. The germline CDR1 and CDR2 sequences are MGHRA and YSYEKL. The CDR3 is 15 residues long. CDR3 protein: CASSQAGLATDTQYF. CDR3 DNA sequence: TGCGCCAGCAGCCAAGCCGGACTAGCGACGGATACGCAGTATTTT.

To note about this clone: The sample holds other DNA sequences that translate to the same CDR3. This chain links TRBV9 with TRBJ1-1; 8 nucleotides match TRBD1. With V trimmed by 3 bases and J by 5 bases, 3 bases remained unmatched. The CDR3 is made up of 13 amino acids. Germline V lookup: CDR1 SGDLS, CDR2 YYNGEE. CDR3 nucleotide sequence: TGTGCCAGCAGCGCTACAGGGGGAACTGAAGCTTTCTTT. This codes for CASSATGGTEAFF.

The rearrangement uses TRBV10-1 and TRBJ2-7; perhaps D is TRBD1 or TRBD2 (6 bases each). The CDR3 contains 16 residues. The V end lost 3 bases, the J end lost 5 bases, and 20 bases lay between the germline ends. Germline values: CDR1 WNHNN, CDR2 SYGVQD (reference sequence). The CDR3 DNA follows: TGCGCCAGCAGTGAAAGGGGGGTCCCGCCGGATAACGAGCAGTACTTC. It encodes CASSERGVPPDNEQYF.

In the case of this clone: This specimen includes other DNA sequences encoding the same CDR3. V usage is TRBV18 and J usage is TRBJ2-2; D may be TRBD1 or TRBD2 (5 bases each). Germline CDR1 reads KGHSH; CDR2 reads LQKENI. V lost 3 bases and J 6 bases, leaving 5 bases between the germline ends. The CDR3 covers 12 residues. The CDR3 nucleotides are TGTGCCAGCTCACCGGGACCCGGGGAGCTGTTTTTT. Its translation is CASSPGPGELFF.

This rearrangement joins TRBV6-1 to TRBJ2-7, with D unclear. This CDR3 has 13 residues. V was cut by 7 bases and J by 1 base, with 11 bases left in between. Germline CDR1 reads MNHNS; CDR2 reads SASEGT. In DNA, the CDR3 is TGTGCCAGCATCGGCAGGTTATCCTACGAGCAGTACTTC. Protein: CASIGRLSYEQYF.

On this clone itself: The identical CDR3 is also encoded by other nucleotide sequences in the sample. CDR3 sequence: CSVASASYEQYF. The CDR3 region has the DNA TGCAGCGTAGCCTCGGCCTCCTACGAGCAGTACTTC. V is TRBV29-1 and J is TRBJ2-7; D is ambiguous. The CDR3 is 12 residues long. CDR1 and CDR2 (germline): SQVTM, ANQGSEA. Trimming pared 6 bases from V and 0 bases from J, leaving 9 bases between.

The rearrangement joins TRBV7-9 to TRBJ2-2; 9 bases are shared with TRBD2. CDR3 length: 16 amino acids. V trimming: 3 bases; J trimming: 1 base; junction bases outside the gene matches: 3. Germline-derived CDR1 and CDR2 are SEHNR and FQNEAQ (reference sequence). CDR3 DNA: TGTGCCAGCAGCTTGTTAGCGGGAGTGAACACCGGGGAGCTGTTTTTT. Protein product: CASSLLAGVNTGELFF. Combining the CDR3 with reference TRBV7-9 and TRBJ2-2 gives the whole variable domain DTGVSQNPRHKITKRGQNVTFRCDPISEHNRLYWYRQTLGQGPEFLTYFQNEAQLEKSRLLSDRFSAERPKGSFSTLEIQRTEQGDSAMYLCASSLLAGVNTGELFFGEGSRLTVL.

The V call is TRBV19, the J call TRBJ2-3; 10 bases align to TRBD2. This CDR3 comprises 16 residues. The junction had 9 bases not matched to a gene; V was cut back by 5 bases and J by 4 bases. CDR1 LNHDA and CDR2 SQIVND come from the germline V gene (reference sequence). The CDR3 DNA reads TGTGCCAGTAGTCCCTTACCTAGCGGGAGCTCAGATACGCAGTATTTT. Amino acids: CASSPLPSGSSDTQYF.

The chain carries TRBV5-1 and TRBJ2-3; possibly TRBD1 for D (5 bases). CDR3 length: 13 residues. V lost 4 bases and J lost 6, with 12 bases in between. Germline CDR1 reads SGHRS; CDR2 reads YFSETQ. CDR3 DNA sequence: TGCGCCAGCAGCACAGGACGGTCCGATACGCAGTATTTT. This encodes CASSTGRSDTQYF.

V gene TRBV28 combines with J gene TRBJ2-7, with 13 bases matching TRBD2. Germline V CDR1 and CDR2: MDHEN, SYDVKM. The V gene end was trimmed by 6 bases and the J gene end by 1 base; junction bases not matched to a gene: 9. This CDR3 has 17 residues. The CDR3 here is CASRTGTSGIISYEQYF. CDR3 DNA sequence: TGTGCCAGCAGAACCGGGACTAGCGGGATTATATCCTACGAGCAGTACTTC.